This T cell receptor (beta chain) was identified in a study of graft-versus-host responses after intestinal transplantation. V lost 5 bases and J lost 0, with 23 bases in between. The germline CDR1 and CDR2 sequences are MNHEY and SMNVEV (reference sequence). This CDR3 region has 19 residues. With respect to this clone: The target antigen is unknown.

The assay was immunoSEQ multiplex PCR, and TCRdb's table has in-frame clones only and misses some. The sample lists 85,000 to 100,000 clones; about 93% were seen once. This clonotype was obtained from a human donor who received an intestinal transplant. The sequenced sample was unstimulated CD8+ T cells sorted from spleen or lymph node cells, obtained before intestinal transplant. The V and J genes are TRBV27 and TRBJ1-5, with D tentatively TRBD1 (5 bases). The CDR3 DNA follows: TGTGCCAGCAGTCAATCGACAGAACTCCCACTATATAGCAATCAGCCCCAGCATTTT. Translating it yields CASSQSTELPLYSNQPQHF.